These T cell receptor beta chains were read from a single sample in a study of tumor and adjacent non-tumor tissue in lung cancer. TCRdb recomputed calls from the multiplex PCR reads with MiXCR, one row per CDR3 protein. Among 100,000 to 150,000 distinct CDR3 sequences listed, about 66% were seen once. Sequenced: lung tumor tissue. The receptor source for this set is a man aged 30 to 39 with non-small cell lung cancer. Both conserved end residues are part of each CDR3. Each record gives: J gene, V gene, clone size, D gene, CDR3 protein, CDR3 DNA. The D gene is left open where the match is weak. For some rows the clone size is stated as once, few or many, or as a class when expanded; others skip it.

J gene: TRBJ2-1
V gene: TRBV20-1
clone size: .
D gene: .
CDR3 protein: CGALIGSSVLHEQFF
CDR3 DNA: TGCGGTGCCCTGATCGGGAGTAGCGTTCTCCATGAGCAGTTCTTC

J gene: TRBJ2-1
V gene: TRBV11-3
clone size: .
D gene: .
CDR3 protein: CASSSLGGNEHFF
CDR3 DNA: TGTGCCAGCAGCTCATTGGGGGGCAATGAGCACTTCTTC

J gene: TRBJ2-5
V gene: TRBV12-3/TRBV12-4
clone size: once
D gene: TRBD2
CDR3 protein: CASSLGTSQEIQYF
CDR3 DNA: TGTGCCAGCAGTTTAGGGACTAGCCAAGAGATTCAGTACTTC

J gene: TRBJ2-7
V gene: TRBV5-4
clone size: .
D gene: .
CDR3 protein: CASSLYGTGVEQYF
CDR3 DNA: TGTGCCAGCAGCTTGTACGGAACCGGTGTCGAGCAGTACTTC

J gene: TRBJ2-5
V gene: TRBV12-3/TRBV12-4
clone size: .
D gene: TRBD2
CDR3 protein: CGSSFLAGVETQYF
CDR3 DNA: TGTGGCAGCAGTTTTCTAGCGGGGGTAGAGACCCAGTACTTC

J gene: TRBJ2-7
V gene: TRBV12-3/TRBV12-4
clone size: many
D gene: .
CDR3 protein: CASSFGLTYEQYF
CDR3 DNA: TGTGCCAGCAGTTTCGGTCTTACCTACGAGCAGTACTTC

J gene: TRBJ2-7
V gene: TRBV12-3/TRBV12-4
clone size: many
D gene: .
CDR3 protein: CASSFGFSYEQYF
CDR3 DNA: TGTGCCAGCAGTTTTGGGTTTTCGTACGAGCAGTACTTC

J gene: TRBJ1-2
V gene: TRBV20-1
clone size: .
D gene: .
CDR3 protein: CSVRVPGPMGYTF
CDR3 DNA: TGCAGTGTTAGGGTCCCAGGCCCCATGGGATACACCTTC

J gene: TRBJ2-1
V gene: TRBV11-1
clone size: medium-sized
D gene: .
CDR3 protein: CASSLLGYNEQFF
CDR3 DNA: TGTGCCAGCAGCTTATTGGGTTACAATGAGCAGTTCTTC

J gene: TRBJ2-3
V gene: TRBV24-1
clone size: .
D gene: .
CDR3 protein: CATSDLVSAGSTDTQYF
CDR3 DNA: TGTGCCACCAGTGATTTAGTCTCGGCGGGAAGCACAGATACGCAGTATTTT

J gene: TRBJ1-1
V gene: TRBV12-3/TRBV12-4
clone size: many
D gene: TRBD1
CDR3 protein: CASSSRGTVFTEAFF
CDR3 DNA: TGTGCCAGCAGTTCGCGCGGGACAGTCTTCACTGAAGCTTTCTTT

J gene: TRBJ2-3
V gene: TRBV6-5
clone size: many
D gene: .
CDR3 protein: CASGPIRATDTQYF
CDR3 DNA: TGTGCCAGCGGACCTATAAGGGCCACAGATACGCAGTATTTT

J gene: TRBJ2-6
V gene: TRBV7-3
clone size: .
D gene: .
CDR3 protein: CASSLNGRSSSGANVLTF
CDR3 DNA: TGTGCCAGCAGCTTGAATGGCAGAAGTTCCTCTGGTGCCAACGTCCTGACTTTC

J gene: TRBJ2-4
V gene: TRBV5-8
clone size: .
D gene: .
CDR3 protein: CASANPMGLQGNIQYF
CDR3 DNA: TGTGCCAGCGCAAACCCCATGGGTCTCCAAGGAAACATTCAGTACTTC

J gene: TRBJ2-7
V gene: TRBV20-1
clone size: .
D gene: TRBD1
CDR3 protein: CGVGTGGTYEQYF
CDR3 DNA: TGCGGTGTTGGGACAGGGGGTACCTACGAGCAGTACTTC

J gene: TRBJ1-5
V gene: TRBV20-1
clone size: many
D gene: TRBD1
CDR3 protein: CSARGGTGVGQPQHF
CDR3 DNA: TGCAGTGCTAGAGGAGGGACAGGGGTCGGTCAGCCCCAGCATTTT

J gene: TRBJ2-2
V gene: TRBV12-3/TRBV12-4
clone size: .
D gene: .
CDR3 protein: CASSLNSGELFF
CDR3 DNA: TGTGCCAGCAGCCTGAACTCAGGGGAGCTGTTTTTT

J gene: TRBJ1-6
V gene: TRBV12-3/TRBV12-4
clone size: .
D gene: .
CDR3 protein: CACRREGIGNSPLHF
CDR3 DNA: TGTGCCTGCAGACGGGAGGGCATCGGTAATTCACCCCTCCACTTT

J gene: TRBJ2-1
V gene: TRBV29-1
clone size: many
D gene: .
CDR3 protein: CSVGRTANNEQFF
CDR3 DNA: TGCAGCGTTGGCCGGACTGCTAACAATGAGCAGTTCTTC

J gene: TRBJ1-4
V gene: TRBV29-1
clone size: many
D gene: .
CDR3 protein: CSVLAATNEKLFF
CDR3 DNA: TGCAGCGTCTTGGCTGCAACTAATGAAAAACTGTTTTTT

J gene: TRBJ1-1
V gene: TRBV20-1
clone size: .
D gene: .
CDR3 protein: CSAPYGEEAFF
CDR3 DNA: TGCAGTGCCCCGTACGGGGAGGAAGCTTTCTTT

J gene: TRBJ2-3
V gene: TRBV12-3/TRBV12-4
clone size: .
D gene: .
CDR3 protein: CVSSLSRYRDPDTQYF
CDR3 DNA: TGTGTCAGCAGTTTGAGTAGGTACAGGGACCCAGATACGCAGTATTTT

J gene: TRBJ2-1
V gene: TRBV29-1
clone size: .
D gene: TRBD1
CDR3 protein: CSVEMGGQGAVEQFF
CDR3 DNA: TGCAGTGTTGAAATGGGGGGACAGGGGGCTGTTGAGCAGTTCTTC

J gene: TRBJ2-6
V gene: TRBV5-1
clone size: many
D gene: .
CDR3 protein: CASSLERNSGANVLTF
CDR3 DNA: TGCGCCAGCAGCTTGGAGCGAAACTCTGGGGCCAACGTCCTGACTTTC

J gene: TRBJ2-1
V gene: TRBV28
clone size: few
D gene: .
CDR3 protein: CASSSPIAEKSSYNKQFF
CDR3 DNA: TGTGCCAGCAGTTCTCCCATAGCGGAGAAGAGCTCATACAATAAGCAGTTCTTC

J gene: TRBJ2-1
V gene: TRBV6-1
clone size: .
D gene: .
CDR3 protein: CARSEPWACEQFF
CDR3 DNA: TGTGCCAGGAGTGAACCGTGGGCCTGTGAGCAGTTCTTC

J gene: TRBJ2-7
V gene: TRBV4-1
clone size: many
D gene: .
CDR3 protein: CASSQGPSPNYEQYF
CDR3 DNA: TGCGCCAGCAGCCAAGGTCCTAGCCCCAACTACGAGCAGTACTTC

J gene: TRBJ2-7
V gene: TRBV6-5
clone size: many
D gene: .
CDR3 protein: CASSFQGGPYEQYF
CDR3 DNA: TGTGCCAGCAGTTTCCAGGGAGGTCCCTACGAGCAGTACTTC